The 21 T cell receptor beta chains presented below share a single source sample, sequenced in a study of blood T cell repertoires in COVID-19. The assay was immunoSEQ multiplex PCR, and TCRdb's table has in-frame clones only and misses some. The table lists over 200,000 clones, approximately 84% of them singletons. Sequenced input: PBMCs or T cells enriched from blood (not recorded which). The source is a man aged 35-49 years who had recovered from COVID-19.

The chain is built from TRBV7-3 and TRBJ2-1, with a weak D call TRBD1 (5 bases). V lost 2 bases and J lost 9, with 11 bases in between. The CDR3 extends over 13 amino acids. Germline V gives CDR1 SGHTA, CDR2 FQGTGA. The CDR3 protein is CASSLGRVGEQFF. For the CDR3, the DNA is TGTGCCAGCAGCTTAGGCAGGGTAGGTGAGCAGTTCTTC.

This chain joins TRBV5-1 and TRBJ2-7; D remains unclear. Germline CDR1 reads SGHRS; CDR2 reads YFSETQ. Trimming left V 0 bases short and J 0 bases short, with 4 bases between. There are 13 residues in the CDR3. CDR3 nucleotides: TGCGCCAGCAGCTTGGCCTTCTCCTACGAGCAGTACTTC. Protein: CASSLAFSYEQYF. The full variable domain, with the rest looked up from reference TRBV5-1 and TRBJ2-7, is KAGVTQTPRYLIKTRGQQVTLSCSPISGHRSVSWYQQTPGQGLQFLFEYFSETQRNKGNFPGRFSGRQFSNSRSEMNVSTLELGDSALYLCASSLAFSYEQYFGPGTRLTVT.

This clone has just a few counts. The J gene is TRBJ1-2, the V gene TRBV28; 8 bases map to TRBD1. CDR3 length equals 16 residues. Germline trimming cut 3 bases from V and 6 bases from J; bases unmatched to any gene: 12. The germline V gene has CDR1 MDHEN and CDR2 SYDVKM. The CDR3 here is CASSLGGADRVNGYTF. DNA for the CDR3: TGTGCCAGCAGTTTGGGGGGGGCGGACAGGGTGAATGGCTACACCTTC.

The chain joins TRBV12-5 to TRBJ2-1; 14 bases agree with TRBD2. Germline trimming cut 7 bases from V and 8 bases from J; bases unmatched to any gene: 7. The germline gives CDR1 LGHNT, CDR2 FRNRAP. The CDR3 has 15 amino acids. CDR3 in amino acids: CASAPQGLAGDEQFF. Written as DNA, the CDR3 is TGTGCTAGTGCCCCTCAGGGACTAGCGGGAGATGAGCAGTTCTTC.

The chain uses TRBV9 and TRBJ2-3; maybe TRBD1 (5 bases). Trimming cost V 2 bases and J 6 bases, with 10 bases left between them. Per the germline V gene, CDR1 is SGDLS and CDR2 is YYNGEE. The CDR3 consists of 13 residues. CDR3: CASSVQGLDTQYF. CDR3 coding DNA: TGTGCCAGCAGCGTGCAGGGCCTGGATACGCAGTATTTT.

CDR3 sequence (DNA): TGTGCCAGCAGCTCGGGCCTCGTGGAGGTCTACACCTTC. Its translation: CASSSGLVEVYTF. The V call is TRBV5-4, the J call TRBJ1-2, with no clear D. The CDR3 loop spans 13 amino acids. V shed 3 bases and J shed 10 bases, with 16 bases lying between them. Germline V gene lookup returns CDR1 SGHNT and CDR2 YYREEE (reference sequence).

This clone was observed once. This chain joins TRBV5-4 and TRBJ1-5, with 9 nucleotides matching TRBD1. V shed 5 bases and J 3 bases; nucleotides not matched to a gene: 3. The germline CDR1 and CDR2 sequences are SGHNT and YYREEE (reference sequence). This CDR3 is 14 amino acids long. DNA of the CDR3: TGTGCCAGCAGTCGACAGGGGGACAATCAGCCCCAGCATTTT. It codes for CASSRQGDNQPQHF.

This clone has a single count. The chain recombines TRBV7-2 with TRBJ2-5; 7 bases line up with TRBD2. The CDR3 sequence is 15 residues long. The germline V gene has CDR1 SGHTA and CDR2 FQGNSA. V was pared by 7 bases and J by 5 bases, with 13 bases of the junction left unmatched. CDR3 residues: CASTFKLARRETQYF. Here the CDR3 DNA reads TGTGCCAGCACCTTTAAACTAGCGAGGCGGGAGACCCAGTACTTC. The variable domain in full, completed from reference TRBV7-2 and TRBJ2-5, reads GAGVSQSPSNKVTEKGKDVELRCDPISGHTALYWYRQSLGQGLEFLIYFQGNSAPDKSGLPSDRFSAERTGGSVSTLTIQRTQQEDSAVYLCASTFKLARRETQYFGPGTRLLVL.

The rearrangement links TRBV11-2 to TRBJ2-1; D is uncertain. Germline values: CDR1 SGHAT, CDR2 FQNNGV. The CDR3 loop spans 15 amino acids. V shed 6 bases and J shed 0 bases, with 12 bases lying between them. The DNA of the CDR3 is TGTGCCAGCAGATCCGGCCGGAGCTCCTACAATGAGCAGTTCTTC. Its protein is CASRSGRSSYNEQFF.

The rearrangement uses TRBV2 and TRBJ2-7; 7 nucleotides match TRBD2. Per the germline V gene, CDR1 is SNHLY and CDR2 is FYNNEI. CDR3 length: 15 amino acids. Trimming cost V 4 bases and J 6 bases; bases outside gene matches: 12. The CDR3 loop is CASSVTKAGSSEQYF. The CDR3 DNA follows: TGTGCCAGCAGTGTTACGAAAGCGGGGTCAAGCGAGCAGTACTTC.

This chain uses TRBV5-1 with TRBJ2-7; D perhaps matches TRBD1 (6 bases). Per germline, CDR1 SGHRS and CDR2 YFSETQ. This CDR3 comprises 14 residues. V was shortened by 4 bases and J by 2 bases, with 13 bases between the two germline ends. This CDR3 is CASSLSGGPYEQYF. Written as DNA, the CDR3 is TGCGCCAGCAGCCTCTCTGGGGGCCCCTACGAGCAGTACTTC.

This clone was counted ten times or more. The rearrangement joins TRBV3-1 (or the pseudogene TRBV3-2) to TRBJ2-3; D is possibly TRBD2 (5 bases). There are 14 residues in the CDR3. Germline values: CDR1 LGHDT, CDR2 YNNKEL (reference sequence). The V and J ends lost 2 bases and 2 bases respectively, with 8 bases between them. CDR3 in amino acids: CASSQYGITDTQYF. CDR3 sequence (DNA): TGTGCCAGCAGCCAATACGGGATCACAGATACGCAGTATTTT.

This chain uses TRBV10-3 with TRBJ2-7; 7 nucleotides agree with TRBD2. The CDR3 consists of 14 residues. Germline CDR1 reads ENHRY; CDR2 reads SYGVKD. J was trimmed by 5 bases and V by 5 bases; bases with no gene match: 9. CDR3 region: CAISLAGAAHEQYF. In nucleotides, the CDR3 is TGTGCCATCAGTTTAGCGGGTGCGGCCCACGAGCAGTACTTC.

V is TRBV9 and J is TRBJ2-7; the match to TRBD2 covers 11 bases. The germline CDR1 and CDR2 sequences are SGDLS and YYNGEE. The ends lost 3 bases at V and 4 bases at J; junction bases unmatched: 6. The CDR3 is 15 residues long. The CDR3 region is CASSGGTSGIYEQYF. CDR3 coding DNA: TGTGCCAGCAGCGGCGGGACTAGCGGCATATACGAGCAGTACTTC.

The chain recombines TRBV9 with TRBJ1-2; tentative D call: TRBD1 (5 bases). In germline, CDR1 is SGDLS, CDR2 YYNGEE. Trimming shortened V by 3 bases and J by 4 bases, and 16 bases separated the two germline ends. This CDR3 contains 15 residues. CDR3 DNA sequence: TGTGCCAGCAGCGCGGCGCACCGGGACTCCTATGGCTACACCTTC. Its translation is CASSAAHRDSYGYTF.

The chain uses TRBV28 and TRBJ1-4, with a weak D call TRBD1 (5 bases). V shed 2 bases and J shed 0 bases, with 13 bases lying between them. The CDR3 has 17 residues. Germline V gene sequence: CDR1 MDHEN, CDR2 SYDVKM. CDR3 sequence (DNA): TGTGCCAGCAGTTTACCCAACACAGGCTCAACTAATGAAAAACTGTTTTTT. Protein sequence: CASSLPNTGSTNEKLFF. Together with reference TRBV28 and TRBJ1-4, the CDR3 gives the full variable domain: DVKVTQSSRYLVKRTGEKVFLECVQDMDHENMFWYRQDPGLGLRLIYFSYDVKMKEKGDIPEGYSVSREKKERFSLILESASTNQTSMYLCASSLPNTGSTNEKLFFGSGTQLSVL.

The rearrangement uses TRBV6-5 and TRBJ1-1; no clear D gene. V gave up 6 bases and J gave up 0 bases, with 8 bases separating them. The germline CDR1 and CDR2 sequences are MNHEY and SVGAGI. This CDR3 has 13 amino acids. The CDR3 DNA sequence: TGTGCCAGCAGAGCACGAATGAACACTGAAGCTTTCTTT. Residues: CASRARMNTEAFF.

This clone was observed a few times. This chain connects TRBV23-1 to TRBJ1-2; a weak D match, TRBD1 (6 bases). TRBV23-1 is an ORF, and what it does is uncertain. This CDR3 is built from 13 residues. Trimming shortened V by 11 bases and J by 1 base, and 14 bases separated the two germline ends. The CDR3 spells CAGRQQGNYGYTF. The DNA of the CDR3 is TGCGCCGGTCGACAACAGGGTAACTATGGCTACACCTTC.

To note about this clone: Other DNA sequences in this specimen translate into the identical CDR3. This chain links TRBV6-5 with TRBJ2-3, with 7 bases aligning to TRBD2. Unmatched junction bases numbered 3, after V lost 8 bases and J lost 1 base. The CDR3 loop spans 13 amino acids. Per germline, CDR1 MNHEY and CDR2 SVGAGI. The DNA for the CDR3 is TGTGCCAGCCGAAGCGGGGGCACAGATACGCAGTATTTT. Its protein is CASRSGGTDTQYF.

The chain has TRBV5-4 and TRBJ2-7; tentative D call: TRBD1 (6 bases). Trimming took 7 bases from V and 4 from J, leaving 12 bases between them. Germline-derived CDR1 and CDR2 are SGHNT and YYREEE (reference sequence). The CDR3 covers 12 residues. This CDR3 is CASGKDRYEQYF. DNA of the CDR3: TGTGCCAGCGGGAAAGACAGGTACGAGCAGTACTTC.

The chain links TRBV7-2 to TRBJ2-7; 15 bases are a match to TRBD2. The germline V gene encodes CDR1 SGHTA and CDR2 FQGNSA. V trimming: 4 bases; J trimming: 6 bases; junction bases outside the gene matches: 7. The CDR3 contains 16 residues. CDR3 in amino acids: CASSWSGTSGGREQYF. CDR3 in DNA: TGTGCCAGCAGCTGGTCCGGGACTAGCGGGGGGCGCGAGCAGTACTTC.